Listed below are T cell receptor beta chains from one sample, sequenced in a study of cytomegalovirus exposure and HLA in healthy donors. Libraries were prepared by immunoSEQ multiplex PCR; TCRdb keeps only in-frame clonotypes and omits some of them. The sample contains over 200,000 clones, over 75% of which appear only once. Sequenced material: PBMCs. The receptors shown here come from a woman aged 18-30 years in good health and CMV-seropositive. The CDR3 runs from the conserved cysteine through the conserved F or W. The D gene is left open where the match is weak. Clone size appears in some rows only: once, few, many, or a class for an expanded clone.

>TRBD1|TRBV27|TRBJ2-6|NA
CASSFGERGLWSGANVLTF
TGTGCCAGCAGTTTTGGGGAAAGGGGGCTGTGGTCTGGGGCCAACGTCCTGACTTTC
>TRBD1|TRBV11-2|TRBJ2-1|once
CASSYMTGYNEQFF
TGTGCCAGCAGCTATATGACAGGGTACAATGAGCAGTTCTTC
>NA|TRBV28|TRBJ2-3|NA
CASSRPGDTQYF
TGTGCCAGCAGCCGGCCCGGGGATACGCAGTATTTT
>TRBD1|TRBV9|TRBJ1-3|NA
CASSAEDRSSGNTIYF
TGTGCCAGCAGCGCCGAGGACAGGAGCTCTGGAAACACCATATATTTT
>NA|TRBV5-4|TRBJ1-1|once
CASSLLGGLNTEAFF
TGTGCCAGCAGCTTGTTGGGGGGACTGAACACTGAAGCTTTCTTT
>NA|TRBV9|TRBJ2-3|NA
CASSGRVGTDTQYF
TGTGCCAGCAGCGGCCGGGTGGGCACAGATACGCAGTATTTT
>TRBD1|TRBV4-1|TRBJ1-2|once
CASSQDVGTGGFYNYGYTF
TGCGCCAGCAGCCAAGACGTCGGGACAGGGGGTTTTTATAACTATGGCTACACCTTC
>TRBD1|TRBV19|TRBJ1-1|NA
CASSIGRGSGTEAFF
TGTGCCAGTAGTATCGGCAGGGGGTCTGGCACTGAAGCTTTCTTT
>NA|TRBV5-1|TRBJ1-4|NA
CASSLGAGPGEKLFF
TGCGCCAGCAGCTTGGGGGCAGGCCCGGGGGAAAAACTGTTTTTT
>NA|TRBV9|TRBJ2-7|NA
CASSVVPLYYEQYF
TGTGCCAGCAGCGTAGTCCCCCTTTACTACGAGCAGTACTTC